This T cell receptor beta chain came from a study of T cell repertoires in cytomegalovirus infection. This clonotype was counted only a few times. The CDR3 has 17 amino acids. The germline V gene encodes CDR1 MNHEY and CDR2 SVGEGT. The V end lost 2 bases, the J end lost 3 bases, and 17 bases lay between the germline ends. Using its own MiXCR run on the reads, TCRdb lists one record per CDR3 protein. This sample yields about 450,000 distinct CDR3 sequences, of which 25% to 40% are seen a single time; approximately 15% belongs to the top ten. This TCR was recovered from a human donor in good health (CMV status not recorded). Some clones in this sample may be carry-over from other donors' samples. V usage is TRBV6-2 or TRBV6-3 and J usage is TRBJ2-1, with D possibly TRBD2 on 5 matching bases. Specimen: PBMCs. In DNA form, the CDR3 reads TGTGCCAGCAGTTACCGGACTGGGGAGACCTACTACAATGAGCAGTTCTTC. It encodes CASSYRTGETYYNEQFF.